Below are 12 T cell receptor beta chains sequenced from a single sample in a study of response to subunit inactivated influenza vaccine. MiXCR, applied by TCRdb to the RT-PCR reads, yields one record per CDR3 protein. The table includes under 800,000 distinct CDR3 sequences, about 14% detected once. The sequenced sample was PBMCs from blood, obtained approximately 15 days before vaccination. The receptor set was obtained from a man aged 50 to 59 who received an inactivated influenza vaccine.

This clonotype was observed a handful of times. The genes are TRBV15 and TRBJ2-1; 9 bases align to TRBD2. The germline gives CDR1 LNHNV, CDR2 YYDKDF (reference sequence). The CDR3 loop spans 16 amino acids. V dropped 3 bases and J dropped 8; count of bases not matched to a gene: 11. The CDR3 reads CATSSRLAASDHEQFF. The CDR3 DNA follows: TGTGCCACCAGCAGTAGACTAGCGGCGAGCGACCATGAGCAGTTCTTC. The full variable domain, completed using reference TRBV15 and TRBJ2-1, is DAMVIQNPRYQVTQFGKPVTLSCSQTLNHNVMYWYQQKSSQAPKLLFHYYDKDFNNEADTPDNFQSRRPNTSFCFLDIRSPGLGDTAMYLCATSSRLAASDHEQFFGPGTRLTVL.

The chain recombines TRBV6-5 with TRBJ2-5; 7 bases fit TRBD2. CDR1 and CDR2 (germline): MNHEY, SVGAGI. The CDR3 extends over 13 amino acids. The V gene end was trimmed by 2 bases and the J gene end by 5 bases; junction bases not matched to a gene: 2. The CDR3 coding sequence is TGTGCCAGCAGTTACGACGGGGGGGAGACCCAGTACTTC. Translation: CASSYDGGETQYF.

In this sample, this clonotype turned up a few times. The rearrangement links TRBV27 to TRBJ2-1; 11 bases agree with TRBD2. J gave up 10 bases and V 3 bases, and 5 bases lay outside the gene matches. The CDR3 loop spans 14 amino acids. From germline, CDR1 is MNHEY and CDR2 SMNVEV (reference sequence). CDR3 sequence: CASSFLAGGPEQFF. DNA of the CDR3: TGTGCCAGCAGTTTTTTAGCGGGGGGGCCCGAGCAGTTCTTC.

This clonotype was observed a few times. The V gene is TRBV10-1, the J gene TRBJ2-4; D is tentatively TRBD1 or TRBD2 (5 bases each). Germline V gene lookup returns CDR1 WNHNN and CDR2 SYGVQD (reference sequence). The V end was cut by 3 bases, the J end by 15 bases, with 18 bases between. There are 13 residues in the CDR3. The CDR3 sequence is CASSDGGISWPYF. The CDR3 DNA reads TGCGCCAGCAGTGATGGGGGAATCTCTTGGCCGTACTTC.

There are a few counts of this clonotype. The chain carries TRBV12-3 or TRBV12-4 and TRBJ2-2; D is ambiguous. V was cut by 3 bases and J by 6 bases, with 11 bases left in between. The CDR3 runs 14 residues. DNA for the CDR3: TGTGCCAGCAGTTTGATTCATGAGGCCGGGGAGCTGTTTTTT. Its translation is CASSLIHEAGELFF.

This clonotype was seen only a few times. The chain has TRBV3-1 and TRBJ2-2, with D hard to call. The germline gives CDR1 LGHDT, CDR2 YNNKEL (reference sequence). Deletions cut 1 base from V and 0 bases from J, with 6 bases between. The CDR3 is made up of 15 amino acids. The CDR3 loop is CASSQVRPNTGELFF. The CDR3 nucleotides are TGTGCCAGCAGCCAAGTTAGGCCGAACACCGGGGAGCTGTTTTTT.

This clonotype has ten or more counts. This rearrangement joins TRBV10-2 to TRBJ2-7, with D possibly being TRBD2 (7 bases). Germline CDR1 WSHSY, CDR2 SAAADI. The V gene lost 4 bases and the J gene lost 6 bases, with 22 bases spanning the gap. The CDR3 spans 16 residues. The CDR3 region is CASSVVGGGRAVEQYF. DNA of the CDR3: TGCGCCAGCAGTGTGGTTGGGGGCGGGAGAGCGGTCGAGCAGTACTTC.

This clonotype was recorded many times. The chain employs TRBV27 and TRBJ2-5, with D unclear. The CDR3 totals 13 residues. With 3 bases removed from V and 7 bases from J, the gap between germline ends came to 12 bases. CDR1 and CDR2 (germline): MNHEY, SMNVEV (reference sequence). The CDR3 region is CASSFKISGTQYF. CDR3 sequence (DNA): TGTGCCAGCAGTTTTAAAATTTCTGGGACCCAGTACTTC.

In its sample, this clonotype was seen many times. The J gene is TRBJ1-2, the V gene TRBV12-3 or TRBV12-4, with D possibly TRBD1 on 5 matching bases. This CDR3 is 14 amino acids long. Trimming left V 6 bases short and J 3 bases short, with 14 bases between. CDR3 residues: CASRTLGADYGYTF. The CDR3 DNA is TGTGCCAGCAGAACCCTCGGGGCGGACTATGGCTACACCTTC.

This clonotype has just a few counts. The chain employs TRBV5-6 and TRBJ2-7; 8 bases align to TRBD1. The CDR3 has 15 residues. Looked up from germline, CDR1 is SGHDT and CDR2 is YYEEEE. V lost 4 bases and J lost 3; bases outside the gene matches: 9. CDR3 sequence: CASSGLDRESYEQYF. CDR3 sequence (DNA): TGTGCCAGCAGCGGGCTGGACAGGGAAAGCTACGAGCAGTACTTC.

A few counts support this clonotype. This chain connects TRBV3-1 to TRBJ2-5; 12 positions match TRBD2. CDR3 length equals 15 residues. Germline CDR1 LGHDT, CDR2 YNNKEL (reference sequence). V was clipped by 4 bases and J by 5 bases; unmatched bases: 5. The CDR3 region has the DNA TGTGCCAGCAGCCCACCCCTAGCGGGGGGGGAGACCCAGTACTTC. It is translated as CASSPPLAGGETQYF.

The chain carries TRBV11-2 and TRBJ2-2; D is uncertain. V was shortened by 5 bases and J by 7 bases, with 14 bases between the two germline ends. The CDR3 contains 14 residues. Germline assignment: CDR1 SGHAT and CDR2 FQNNGV. The CDR3 DNA is TGTGCCAGCAGCCCTAAATCCCTTGTCGGGGAGCTGTTTTTT. This sequence encodes CASSPKSLVGELFF. Full variable domain (rest looked up from reference TRBV11-2 and TRBJ2-2): EAGVAQSPRYKIIEKRQSVAFWCNPISGHATLYWYQQILGQGPKLLIQFQNNGVVDDSQLPKDRFSAERLKGVDSTLKIQPAKLEDSAVYLCASSPKSLVGELFFGEGSRLTVL.